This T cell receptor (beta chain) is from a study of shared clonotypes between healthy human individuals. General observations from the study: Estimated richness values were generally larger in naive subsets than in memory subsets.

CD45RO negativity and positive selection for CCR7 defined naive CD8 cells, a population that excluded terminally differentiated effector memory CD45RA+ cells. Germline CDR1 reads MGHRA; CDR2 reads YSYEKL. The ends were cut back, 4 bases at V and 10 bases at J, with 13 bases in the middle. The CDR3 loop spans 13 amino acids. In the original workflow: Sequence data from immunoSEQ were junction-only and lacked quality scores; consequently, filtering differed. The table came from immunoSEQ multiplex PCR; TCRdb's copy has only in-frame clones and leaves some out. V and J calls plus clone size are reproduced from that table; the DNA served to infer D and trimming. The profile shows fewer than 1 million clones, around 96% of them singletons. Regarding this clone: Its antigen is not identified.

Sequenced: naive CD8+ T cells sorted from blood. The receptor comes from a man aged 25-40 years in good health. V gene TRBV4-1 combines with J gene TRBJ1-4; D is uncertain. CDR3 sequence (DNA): TGCGCCAGCAGCCCAAGCGAGGACGGAAAACTGTTTTTT. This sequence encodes CASSPSEDGKLFF.